The clone carrying this TCR beta chain was observed a few times. Any patient presenting with uncontrolled infection, other autoimmune disease, pregnancy or lactation was left out. The data were obtained in a study of T cells in Graves' hyperthyroidism and ophthalmopathy. Study summary: At initial diagnosis, before any treatment had begun, peripheral blood was obtained.

Germline CDR1 is SGDLS and CDR2 is YYNGEE. J lost 2 bases, V lost 4 bases, and 11 bases had no gene match. The CDR3 is made up of 19 amino acids. RNA transcripts yielded amplified TCR beta CDR3 regions. With the HTBI primer set, the TCR CDR3 went through a first round of RT-PCR. MiXCR, applied by TCRdb to the multiplex PCR reads, yields one record per CDR3 protein. The table includes hundreds of thousands of distinct CDR3 sequences, 20% detected once. The rearrangement links TRBV9 to TRBJ2-1; 14 bases align to TRBD2. Sequences were obtained from blood. This TCR came from a man aged 35-49 years with Graves' ophthalmopathy. The CDR3 loop is CASSSRLAGGPSTYNEQFF. The DNA for the CDR3 is TGTGCCAGCAGCTCTCGACTAGCGGGGGGGCCATCAACCTACAATGAGCAGTTCTTC.